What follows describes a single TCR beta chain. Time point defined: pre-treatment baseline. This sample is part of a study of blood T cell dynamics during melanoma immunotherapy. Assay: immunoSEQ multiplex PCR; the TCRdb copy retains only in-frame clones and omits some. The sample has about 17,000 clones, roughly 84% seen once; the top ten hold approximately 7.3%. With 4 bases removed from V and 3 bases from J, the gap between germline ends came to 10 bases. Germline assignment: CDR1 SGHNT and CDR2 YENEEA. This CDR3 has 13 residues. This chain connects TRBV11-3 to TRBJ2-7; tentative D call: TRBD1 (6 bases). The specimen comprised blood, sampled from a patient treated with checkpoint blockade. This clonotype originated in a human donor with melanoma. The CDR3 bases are TGTGCCAGCAGCTACAGGGAAAACTACGAGCAGTACTTC. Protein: CASSYRENYEQYF. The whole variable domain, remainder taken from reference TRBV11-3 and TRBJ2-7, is EAGVVQSPRYKIIEKKQPVAFWCNPISGHNTLYWYLQNLGQGPELLIRYENEEAVDDSQLPKDRFSAERLKGVDSTLKIQPAELGDSAVYLCASSYRENYEQYFGPGTRLTVT.